These 8 T cell receptor beta chains came from one sample sequenced in a study of liver allograft versus peripheral blood T cells. Study overall: A comparison was made between T cell receptor repertoires in transplanted livers and those in recipients' peripheral blood.

TCRdb analysed the reads with MiXCR anew, one entry per CDR3 protein. This sample has some 2,500 distinct CDR3 sequences, with roughly 16% found just once. These TCRs come from a human patient who had a liver transplant. The graft donor may account for some of the T cells.

This clonotype qualifies as medium-sized. The rearrangement uses TRBV27 and TRBJ1-3, with 7 bases aligning to TRBD1. This CDR3 is 15 amino acids long. CDR1 and CDR2 (germline): MNHEY, SMNVEV (reference sequence). V was pared by 5 bases and J by 0 bases, with 4 bases of the junction left unmatched. In nucleotides, the CDR3 is TGTGCCAGCAGTCGACAGGGTTTCTCTGGAAACACCATATATTTT. It yields the protein CASSRQGFSGNTIYF.

This clonotype was seen repeatedly, ten times or more. The rearrangement links TRBV30 to TRBJ2-7; D is possibly TRBD2 (5 bases). CDR1 is GTSNPN, CDR2 SVGIG, per germline (reference sequence). The CDR3 runs to 11 residues. Trimming took off 5 bases at V and 3 bases at J, with 8 bases between the two ends. This chain's CDR3 is CAWVAGYEQYF. Here the CDR3 DNA reads TGTGCCTGGGTGGCGGGCTACGAGCAGTACTTC.

The V gene is TRBV7-9, the J gene TRBJ2-3; tentatively, D is TRBD1 or TRBD2 (6 bases each). The CDR3 has 15 residues. CDR1 is SEHNR, CDR2 FQNEAQ, per germline (reference sequence). V lost 1 base, J lost 5 bases, and 13 bases lay in between. The CDR3 protein is CASSLGRGREDTQYF. For the CDR3, the DNA is TGTGCCAGCAGCTTAGGACGGGGGCGGGAAGATACGCAGTATTTT.

This clonotype was found a few times. The chain employs TRBV7-9 and TRBJ1-5; D not certain. The CDR3 extends over 13 amino acids. V dropped 5 bases and J dropped 1 base, with 6 bases sitting between them. Germline V gene sequence: CDR1 SEHNR, CDR2 FQNEAQ (reference sequence). The CDR3 loop is CASSDGSNQPQHF. The CDR3 DNA reads as TGTGCCAGCAGCGACGGAAGCAATCAGCCCCAGCATTTT.

Relative to its sample, this clonotype is medium-sized (0.01 to 0.1%). The chain uses TRBV27 and TRBJ1-2; perhaps TRBD1 as D (6 bases). The CDR3 spans 11 residues. Trimming shortened V by 6 bases and J by 11 bases, and 13 bases separated the two germline ends. Germline V gene data show CDR1 as MNHEY and CDR2 as SMNVEV (reference sequence). The CDR3 region is CASSGGLDYTF. As DNA, the CDR3 is TGTGCCAGCAGCGGGGGGCTGGATTACACCTTC.

This clonotype was found many times. V and J are TRBV27 and TRBJ1-1; D ambiguous. The CDR3 sequence is 15 residues long. V gave up 5 bases and J gave up 1 base, with 14 bases separating them. Per germline, CDR1 MNHEY and CDR2 SMNVEV (reference sequence). CDR3 in amino acids: CASSVGPGRNTEAFF. CDR3 DNA sequence: TGTGCCAGCAGTGTAGGACCCGGACGGAACACTGAAGCTTTCTTT.

A few counts support this clonotype. The genes are TRBV12-3 or TRBV12-4 and TRBJ1-1, with D tentatively TRBD1 (5 bases). The length of the CDR3 is 12 residues. Trimming removed 8 bases at V and 8 bases at J, with 15 bases between. CDR3 residues: CASQHTGPEAFF. As DNA, the CDR3 is TGTGCCAGCCAACACACGGGGCCAGAAGCTTTCTTT.

This clonotype is medium-sized. This chain connects TRBV30 to TRBJ1-2; the D is unclear. Germline CDR1 and CDR2: GTSNPN and SVGIG (reference sequence). V shed 2 bases and J shed 8 bases, with 18 bases lying between them. CDR3 length equals 14 residues. The CDR3 reads CAWSPSTPSHGYTF. The CDR3 nucleotides are TGTGCCTGGAGTCCATCAACTCCTTCGCACGGCTACACCTTC.